Each of the 30 T cell receptor beta chains below was sequenced from the same sample in a study of cytomegalovirus exposure and HLA in healthy donors. This table comes from immunoSEQ multiplex PCR, and its TCRdb copy is limited to in-frame clones, with some not included. The table has under 150,000 clones, 86% seen once; the top ten hold just under 3%. Sequenced sample: PBMCs. The receptors shown here come from a man aged 18 to 29 in good health and CMV-seronegative.

The chain's CDR3 is CASSLATRGPLEQYF. The CDR3 coding sequence is TGTGCCAGCAGCTTAGCGACAAGGGGGCCCCTTGAGCAGTACTTC. V usage is TRBV7-8 and J usage is TRBJ2-7; 7 bases fit TRBD1. The CDR3 covers 15 residues. V dropped 0 bases and J dropped 7; count of bases not matched to a gene: 9. Germline CDR1 SGHVS, CDR2 FQNEAQ.

The chain links TRBV7-9 to TRBJ2-5, with TRBD1 matching 12 bases. The ends lost 4 bases at V and 5 bases at J; junction bases unmatched: 5. This CDR3 is 15 amino acids long. Germline CDR1 and CDR2: SEHNR and FQNEAQ (reference sequence). The CDR3 bases are TGTGCCAGCAGCTCCACCGGGACAGGGGGCGAGACCCAGTACTTC. It codes for CASSSTGTGGETQYF.

The chain couples TRBV27 to TRBJ2-1; 9 bases are a match to TRBD2. Germline assignment: CDR1 MNHEY and CDR2 SMNVEV (reference sequence). After removal of 5 bases from V and 5 bases from J, the junction contained 4 bases not matched to a gene. The length of the CDR3 is 14 residues. The CDR3 region has the DNA TGTGCCAGCAGTCTAGCGGGATGGCACAATGAGCAGTTCTTC. Its protein product is CASSLAGWHNEQFF.

J is TRBJ2-3 and V is TRBV27; 7 bases are a match to TRBD1. Germline assignment: CDR1 MNHEY and CDR2 SMNVEV (reference sequence). V shed 0 bases and J 6 bases; nucleotides not matched to a gene: 6. The length of the CDR3 is 15 residues. In nucleotides, the CDR3 is TGTGCCAGCAGTTTATCGTACCAGGGGGTGGATACGCAGTATTTT. Translation gives CASSLSYQGVDTQYF.

The chain links TRBV6-1 to TRBJ1-5, with 11 bases aligning to TRBD1. J was trimmed by 6 bases and V by 6 bases; bases with no gene match: 7. The CDR3 is 15 amino acids. The germline V gene encodes CDR1 MNHNS and CDR2 SASEGT. CDR3 nucleotides: TGTGCCAGCAGGCCCGGACAGGGGGCGGTTCAGCCCCAGCATTTT. As protein: CASRPGQGAVQPQHF.

This chain joins TRBV7-8 and TRBJ2-3, with a tentative D call TRBD2 (6 bases). The length of the CDR3 is 12 residues. The germline V gene encodes CDR1 SGHVS and CDR2 FQNEAQ. Trimming took off 5 bases at V and 12 bases at J, with 15 bases between the two ends. CDR3 in DNA: TGTGCCAGCAGCATAGGGTGGGACTGTCAGTATTTT. Translation: CASSIGWDCQYF.

About this clone: A far larger clone is a single base away, which makes a read error likely. This sequence joins TRBV7-7 and TRBJ2-3, with 12 bases fitting TRBD2. The CDR3 is 15 residues long. CDR1 is SSHAT and CDR2 is FNYEAQ in the germline V gene (reference sequence). With V trimmed by 5 bases and J by 3 bases, 3 bases remained unmatched. The CDR3 reads CASSPSGGATDTQYF. The CDR3 bases are TGTGCCAGCAGCCCTAGCGGGGGGGCAACAGATACGCAGTATTTT. The whole variable domain, remainder taken from reference TRBV7-7 and TRBJ2-3, is GAGVSQSPRYKVTKRGQDVTLRCDPISSHATLYWYQQALGQGPEFLTYFNYEAQPDKSGLPSDRFSAERPEGSISTLTIQRTEQRDSAMYRCASSPSGGATDTQYFGPGTRLTVL.

The rearrangement joins TRBV28 to TRBJ2-7, with 7 bases that match TRBD2. The CDR3 covers 15 residues. The V gene's germline CDR1 is MDHEN and CDR2 SYDVKM. V was pared by 6 bases and J by 0 bases, with 8 bases of the junction left unmatched. CDR3 in amino acids: CASSQGSGDSYEQYF. The CDR3 nucleotides read TGTGCCAGCAGCCAAGGGAGCGGGGACTCCTACGAGCAGTACTTC.

The J gene is TRBJ2-2, the V gene TRBV6-1, with D perhaps matching TRBD1 (6 bases). CDR1 MNHNS and CDR2 SASEGT come from the germline V gene. The CDR3 runs 14 residues. V gave up 4 bases and J gave up 6 bases, with 12 bases separating them. The chain's CDR3 is CASSGLQGSGELFF. CDR3 in DNA: TGTGCCAGCAGTGGGCTACAGGGATCCGGGGAGCTGTTTTTT.

This rearrangement joins TRBV18 to TRBJ2-7, with D possibly TRBD1 on 6 matching bases. V was trimmed by 3 bases and J by 2 bases, leaving 11 bases between them. This CDR3 is 14 amino acids long. Germline CDR1 reads KGHSH; CDR2 reads LQKENI. CDR3 DNA: TGTGCCAGCTCACCTCGGGACAACACCTACGAGCAGTACTTC. It yields the protein CASSPRDNTYEQYF.

This CDR3 reads CASSEIGRAGQAAFF. CDR3 bases: TGTGCCAGCAGTGAAATTGGGCGGGCAGGCCAAGCAGCTTTCTTT. J is TRBJ1-1 and V is TRBV6-1; unclear D gene. The V gene's germline CDR1 is MNHNS and CDR2 SASEGT. This CDR3 contains 15 residues. V dropped 2 bases and J dropped 10 bases, with 20 bases sitting between them.

With respect to this clone: One junction end disagrees with the germline gene, perhaps due to a read error. The genes are TRBV7-2 and TRBJ2-1, with 10 nucleotides matching TRBD2. There are 15 residues in the CDR3. From germline, CDR1 is SGHTA and CDR2 FQGNSA. As DNA, the CDR3 is TGTGCCAGCAGCTTCACTAGCGGGGACTACAGTGAGCAGTTCTTC. This encodes CASSFTSGDYSEQFF. Looking up the rest from reference TRBV7-2 and TRBJ2-1 gives the full variable domain: GAGVSQSPSNKVTEKGKDVELRCDPISGHTALYWYRQSLGQGLEFLIYFQGNSAPDKSGLPSDRFSAERTGGSVSTLTIQRTQQEDSAVYLCASSFTSGDYSEQFFGPGTRLTVL.

The chain employs TRBV11-2 and TRBJ2-2; 8 bases are shared with TRBD1. Losses at the gene ends were 4 bases for V and 4 bases for J; bases not matched to a gene: 5. CDR3 length: 15 residues. Germline loops: CDR1 SGHAT, CDR2 FQNNGV. The DNA for the CDR3 is TGTGCCAGCAGCTACCAGGGGGCGAGCACCGGGGAGCTGTTTTTT. This sequence encodes CASSYQGASTGELFF.

V and J are TRBV6-6 and TRBJ2-7; 7 positions agree with TRBD2. The CDR3 has 15 amino acids. The germline V gene encodes CDR1 MNHNY and CDR2 SVGAGI (reference sequence). Trimming cost V 6 bases and J 2 bases; bases outside gene matches: 10. The CDR3 is CASSPQAGPPYEQYF. The CDR3 region has the DNA TGTGCCAGCAGCCCCCAAGCGGGGCCACCCTACGAGCAGTACTTC.

This clone was detected a few times. The chain joins TRBV2 to TRBJ1-4, with 7 bases matching TRBD1. The CDR3 consists of 13 residues. Germline CDR1 reads SNHLY; CDR2 reads FYNNEI. The J segment lost 8 bases and the V segment lost 4 bases, leaving 4 bases of the junction unmatched. This chain's CDR3 is CASSGQGGEKLFF. The CDR3 DNA reads as TGTGCCAGCAGTGGACAGGGAGGCGAAAAACTGTTTTTT. Complete variable domain (other parts from reference TRBV2 and TRBJ1-4): EPEVTQTPSHQVTQMGQEVILRCVPISNHLYFYWYRQILGQKVEFLVSFYNNEISEKSEIFDDQFSVERPDGSNFTLKIRSTKLEDSAMYFCASSGQGGEKLFFGSGTQLSVL.

The genes are TRBV11-2 and TRBJ2-3; TRBD2 matches at 7 bases. Trimming removed 1 base from V and 3 bases from J; junction bases left unmatched: 4. Per germline, CDR1 SGHAT and CDR2 FQNNGV. The CDR3 is 15 amino acids. CDR3 in amino acids: CASSLAGGTTDTQYF. The DNA for the CDR3 is TGTGCCAGCAGCTTAGCGGGAGGAACGACAGATACGCAGTATTTT.

The rearrangement uses TRBV7-9 and TRBJ2-1, with no clear D. V dropped 1 base and J dropped 1 base, with 8 bases sitting between them. This CDR3 comprises 15 residues. Germline V CDR1 and CDR2: SEHNR, FQNEAQ (reference sequence). The CDR3 protein is CASSLGGESYNEQFF. CDR3 bases: TGTGCCAGCAGCTTAGGTGGAGAATCCTACAATGAGCAGTTCTTC.

The chain has TRBV10-3 and TRBJ1-5; the D gene is possibly TRBD1 (5 bases). Germline V gives CDR1 ENHRY, CDR2 SYGVKD. The CDR3 is 15 amino acids. The germline V and J ends were trimmed by 3 bases and 3 bases, with 12 bases remaining between them. CDR3 nucleotide sequence: TGTGCCATCAGTGAAGGGCAGGGAAACAATCAGCCCCAGCATTTT. Its translation: CAISEGQGNNQPQHF.

V gene TRBV6-5 combines with J gene TRBJ1-2; TRBD1 aligns across 9 bases. V shed 2 bases and J 6 bases; nucleotides not matched to a gene: 7. Germline V gene lookup returns CDR1 MNHEY and CDR2 SVGAGI. The CDR3 sequence is 15 residues long. The CDR3 is CASSYGTGRFNGYTF. The CDR3 region has the DNA TGTGCCAGCAGTTACGGGACAGGGCGGTTTAATGGCTACACCTTC.

The chain couples TRBV10-2 to TRBJ2-7; 8 bases match TRBD1. The ends lost 6 bases at V and 3 bases at J; junction bases unmatched: 16. This CDR3 has 17 amino acids. Germline loops: CDR1 WSHSY, CDR2 SAAADI. The CDR3 nucleotides read TGCGCCAGCAGCCCCGGACAGGGTAGTTATTCTTTCTACGAGCAGTACTTC. This codes for CASSPGQGSYSFYEQYF.

This chain joins TRBV5-4 and TRBJ2-5; tentatively, D is TRBD2 (5 bases). Trimming stripped 0 bases from V and 4 bases from J, with 16 bases between. CDR1 and CDR2 (germline): SGHNT, YYREEE (reference sequence). CDR3 size: 16 residues. Here the CDR3 DNA reads TGTGCCAGCAGCTTGGATCCTAGCCGAGACGCAGAGACCCAGTACTTC. Amino acids: CASSLDPSRDAETQYF.

The gene calls are TRBV12-2 and TRBJ2-2; the D segment call TRBD1 is taken from the table without a DNA check. TRBV12-2 is a pseudogene segment. The CDR3 consists of 19 residues. The CDR3 here is CASRLARVLQGRITGELFF. The DNA for the CDR3 is TGTGCAAGTCGCTTAGCGCGGGTCCTACAGGGCCGAATAACCGGGGAGCTGTTTTTT.

The chain recombines TRBV7-9 with TRBJ2-7; TRBD1 aligns across 7 bases. In germline, CDR1 is SEHNR, CDR2 FQNEAQ (reference sequence). This CDR3 is built from 16 residues. V shed 5 bases, J shed 2 bases, and the junction held 12 bases outside the gene matches. The DNA of the CDR3 is TGTGCCAGCAGCCCTAGAAGCAGGGGGTCGCCCTACGAGCAGTACTTC. Its translation is CASSPRSRGSPYEQYF.

The chain has TRBV11-3 and TRBJ2-3, with 12 bases that match TRBD2. CDR1 SGHNT and CDR2 YENEEA come from the germline V gene. The CDR3 loop spans 18 amino acids. The junction had 12 bases not matched to a gene; V was cut back by 5 bases and J by 3 bases. The CDR3 spells CASSPSGGAVGFTDTQYF. The CDR3 coding sequence is TGTGCCAGCAGCCCTAGCGGGGGGGCCGTCGGATTTACAGATACGCAGTATTTT.

V and J are TRBV27 and TRBJ2-1; 12 nucleotides match TRBD2. The CDR3 is made up of 16 amino acids. The V gene's germline CDR1 is MNHEY and CDR2 SMNVEV (reference sequence). V lost 0 bases to trimming and J lost 10 bases; unmatched junction nucleotides: 7. The CDR3 region has the DNA TGTGCCAGCAGTTTATCTCTAGCGGGAGGGCCGAGGGAGCAGTTCTTC. This codes for CASSLSLAGGPREQFF.

The chain employs TRBV7-9 and TRBJ1-2; 11 bases agree with TRBD1. Germline V gives CDR1 SEHNR, CDR2 FQNEAQ (reference sequence). The CDR3 runs 17 residues. V lost 6 bases, J lost 7 bases, and 16 bases stayed unmatched. The CDR3 bases are TGTGCCAGCAGAGAGACCGGGACAGGGGGTATAGTTAGTGGCTACACCTTC. The encoded protein is CASRETGTGGIVSGYTF.

This clone occurred a few times. V and J are TRBV7-2 and TRBJ1-2, with D perhaps matching TRBD1 (6 bases). V dropped 0 bases and J dropped 7 bases, with 12 bases sitting between them. The CDR3 loop spans 14 amino acids. Germline loops: CDR1 SGHTA, CDR2 FQGNSA. CDR3 bases: TGTGCCAGCAGCTTAGCTAACAGGGCGGGTGGCTACACCTTC. Encoded protein: CASSLANRAGGYTF.

V is TRBV1 and J is TRBJ1-4; the table gives TRBD1 as D, unverified against the DNA. TRBV1 is tagged as a pseudogene. The CDR3 has 19 amino acids. CDR3 residues: CTSSRTTDRFLIANEKLFF. The CDR3 DNA reads TGCACCAGCAGCCGAACCACGGACAGGTTTTTGATAGCTAATGAAAAACTGTTTTTT.

The chain joins TRBV6-6 to TRBJ2-2; 8 nucleotides line up with TRBD1. V was pared by 6 bases and J by 7 bases, with 7 bases of the junction left unmatched. This CDR3 comprises 14 residues. Germline V gives CDR1 MNHNY, CDR2 SVGAGI (reference sequence). This CDR3 is CASRGQDVSGELFF. The CDR3 DNA is TGTGCCAGCAGGGGACAGGACGTCAGCGGGGAGCTGTTTTTT.

This chain uses TRBV6-6 with TRBJ1-2, with 8 nucleotides matching TRBD1. The CDR3 runs 16 residues. V lost 1 base and J lost 5; bases outside the gene matches: 9. Germline V CDR1 and CDR2: MNHNY, SVGAGI (reference sequence). In DNA form, the CDR3 reads TGTGCCAGCAGTTACTGGGACAGGCCTCCGGAATATGGCTACACCTTC. Residues: CASSYWDRPPEYGYTF.